The TCR beta chain described here comes from a study of beta chain features in type 1 diabetes. Expressed TCRB transcripts were sequenced because the entire RNA isolate underwent reverse transcription. The method was immunoSEQ multiplex PCR; TCRdb's version includes in-frame clones alone and lacks a portion of them. The sample contains about 320,000 clones, 13% to 15% of which appear only once. Study-level points and caveats: Significant though moderate, a shortening of TCRB CDR3s appeared in all four CD4+ subsets of Type 1 diabetes patients. The analysis here could not establish whether HLA type shapes TCRB rearrangement.

This clone was seen a handful of times. What it recognizes is unknown. The CDR3 has 12 residues. In germline, CDR1 is KGHSH, CDR2 LQKENI. Losses at the gene ends were 5 bases for V and 6 bases for J; bases not matched to a gene: 2. A heparinised blood draw that averaged about 116 mL was obtained once from each donor. All sorted populations exceeded 95% purity. Source material: central memory CD4+ T cells from blood. The rearrangement joins TRBV18 to TRBJ1-2; 8 positions match TRBD1. The sequence was obtained from a man under 40 in good health. In DNA, the CDR3 is TGTGCCAGCTCAGCGACAGGGGATGGCTACACCTTC. It encodes CASSATGDGYTF.